This T cell receptor beta chain was observed in a study of blood T cell repertoires in COVID-19. Study summary: Acute-phase and convalescent COVID-19 samples originated in the United States, Italy and Spain. The analysed material was cDNA or gDNA that came from T cells, B-cell-depleted T cells, or PBMCs.

Per germline, CDR1 SGDLS and CDR2 YYNGEE. This CDR3 comprises 15 residues. Trimming cost V 4 bases and J 6 bases; bases outside gene matches: 13. Libraries were prepared by immunoSEQ multiplex PCR; TCRdb keeps only in-frame clonotypes and omits some of them. This repertoire shows 250,000 to 300,000 clones, 65% to 90% found once; its top ten account for 5.1%. The sequence came from a man aged 45-65 years with active or convalescent COVID-19. What was sequenced was peripheral blood. The chain employs TRBV9 and TRBJ2-7; 7 nucleotides match TRBD2. The CDR3 bases are TGTGCCAGCAGCCTCACCGCAGGCGGGAGTGGCGAGCAGTACTTC. Amino acid sequence: CASSLTAGGSGEQYF. The complete variable domain, with remaining parts taken from reference TRBV9 and TRBJ2-7, reads DSGVTQTPKHLITATGQRVTLRCSPRSGDLSVYWYQQSLDQGLQFLIQYYNGEERAKGNILERFSAQQFPDLHSELNLSSLELGDSALYFCASSLTAGGSGEQYFGPGTRLTVT.